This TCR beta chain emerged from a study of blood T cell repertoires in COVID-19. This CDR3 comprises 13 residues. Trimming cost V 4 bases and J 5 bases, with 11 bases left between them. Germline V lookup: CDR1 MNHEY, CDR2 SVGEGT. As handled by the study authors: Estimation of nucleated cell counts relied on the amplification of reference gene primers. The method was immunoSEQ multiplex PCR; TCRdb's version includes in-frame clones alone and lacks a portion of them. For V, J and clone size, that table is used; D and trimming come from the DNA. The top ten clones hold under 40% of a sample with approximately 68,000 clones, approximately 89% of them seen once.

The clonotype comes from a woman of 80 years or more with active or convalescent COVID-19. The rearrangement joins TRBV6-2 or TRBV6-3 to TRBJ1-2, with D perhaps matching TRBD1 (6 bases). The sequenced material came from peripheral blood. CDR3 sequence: CASSLTGEYGYTF. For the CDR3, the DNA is TGTGCCAGCAGTTTGACAGGAGAGTATGGCTACACCTTC.